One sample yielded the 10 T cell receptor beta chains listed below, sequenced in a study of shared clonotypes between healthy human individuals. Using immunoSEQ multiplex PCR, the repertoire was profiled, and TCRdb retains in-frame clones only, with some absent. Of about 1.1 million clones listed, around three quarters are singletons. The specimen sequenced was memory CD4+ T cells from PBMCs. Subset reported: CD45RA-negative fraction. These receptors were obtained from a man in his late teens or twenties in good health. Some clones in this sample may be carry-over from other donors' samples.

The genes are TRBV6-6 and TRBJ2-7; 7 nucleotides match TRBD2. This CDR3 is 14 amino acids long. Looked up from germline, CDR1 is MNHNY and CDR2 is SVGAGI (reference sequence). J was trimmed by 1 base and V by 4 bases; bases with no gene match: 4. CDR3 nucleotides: TGTGCCAGCAGTTCTCACGGGGGGTCCTACGAGCAGTACTTC. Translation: CASSSHGGSYEQYF.

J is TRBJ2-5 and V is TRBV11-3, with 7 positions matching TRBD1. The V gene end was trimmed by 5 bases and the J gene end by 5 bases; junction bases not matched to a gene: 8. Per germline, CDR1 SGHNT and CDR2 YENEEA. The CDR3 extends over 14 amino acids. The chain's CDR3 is CASSPTGARETQYF. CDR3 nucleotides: TGTGCCAGCAGCCCTACAGGGGCCCGTGAGACCCAGTACTTC.

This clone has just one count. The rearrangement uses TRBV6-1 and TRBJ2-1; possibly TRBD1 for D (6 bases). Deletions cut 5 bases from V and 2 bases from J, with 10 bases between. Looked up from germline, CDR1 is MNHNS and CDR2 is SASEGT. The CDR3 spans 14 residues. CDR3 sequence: CASSRTATYNEQFF. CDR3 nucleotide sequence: TGTGCCAGCAGTAGGACAGCTACCTACAATGAGCAGTTCTTC.

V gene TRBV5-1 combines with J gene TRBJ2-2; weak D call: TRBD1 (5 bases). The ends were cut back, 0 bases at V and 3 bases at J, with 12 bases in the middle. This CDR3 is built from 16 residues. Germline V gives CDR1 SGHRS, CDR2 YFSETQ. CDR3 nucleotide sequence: TGCGCCAGCAGCTTGGTTGGTGGGGCAGACACCGGGGAGCTGTTTTTT. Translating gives CASSLVGGADTGELFF.

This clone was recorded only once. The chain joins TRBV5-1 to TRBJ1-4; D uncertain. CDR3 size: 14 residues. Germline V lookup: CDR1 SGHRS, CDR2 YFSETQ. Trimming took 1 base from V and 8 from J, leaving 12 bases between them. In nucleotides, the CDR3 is TGCGCCAGCAGCTTGCTCAATGTCGGAGAAAAACTGTTTTTT. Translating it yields CASSLLNVGEKLFF.

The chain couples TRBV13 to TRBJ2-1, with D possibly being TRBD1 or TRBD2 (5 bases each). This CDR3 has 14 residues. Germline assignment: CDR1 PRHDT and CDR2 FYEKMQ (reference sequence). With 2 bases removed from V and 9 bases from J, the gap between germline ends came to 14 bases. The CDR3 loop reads CASSLRGRPTEQFF. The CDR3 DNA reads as TGTGCCAGCAGCTTAAGGGGACGGCCTACTGAGCAGTTCTTC.

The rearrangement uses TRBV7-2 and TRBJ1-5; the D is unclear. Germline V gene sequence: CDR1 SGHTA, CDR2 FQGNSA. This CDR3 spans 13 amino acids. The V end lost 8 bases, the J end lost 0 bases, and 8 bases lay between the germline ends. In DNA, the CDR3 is TGTGCCAGCTGTCAAGCTAGCAATCAGCCCCAGCATTTT. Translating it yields CASCQASNQPQHF.

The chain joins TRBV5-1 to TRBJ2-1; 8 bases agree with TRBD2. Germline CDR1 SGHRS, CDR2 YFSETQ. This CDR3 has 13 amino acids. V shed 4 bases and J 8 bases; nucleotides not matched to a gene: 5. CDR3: CASSPGGVDEQFF. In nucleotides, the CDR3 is TGCGCCAGCAGCCCCGGGGGGGTGGATGAGCAGTTCTTC.

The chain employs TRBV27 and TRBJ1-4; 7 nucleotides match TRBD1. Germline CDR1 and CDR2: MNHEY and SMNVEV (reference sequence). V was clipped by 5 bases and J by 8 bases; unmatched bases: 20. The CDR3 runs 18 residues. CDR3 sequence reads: CASSPYPTGTKGREKLFF. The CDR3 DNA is TGTGCCAGCAGTCCCTACCCGACAGGGACAAAGGGGCGCGAAAAACTGTTTTTT.

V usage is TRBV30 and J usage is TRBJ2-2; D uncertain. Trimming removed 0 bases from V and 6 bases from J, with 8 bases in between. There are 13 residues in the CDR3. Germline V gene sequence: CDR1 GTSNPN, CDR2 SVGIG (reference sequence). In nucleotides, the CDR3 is TGTGCCTGGAGTGTACTCCCGGCCGGGGAGCTGTTTTTT. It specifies CAWSVLPAGELFF.